This T cell receptor beta chain was retrieved from a study of blood T cell repertoires in COVID-19. Measured with immunoSEQ multiplex PCR; TCRdb has only the in-frame clones, and not every one. This table has tens of thousands of clones, approximately 87% appearing once. Germline V lookup: CDR1 MNHEY, CDR2 SVGEGT. The CDR3 extends over 17 amino acids. V lost 2 bases, J lost 5 bases, and 19 bases lay in between. The sequencing input was peripheral blood. The sequence came from a human donor with active COVID-19. The donor label of this sample is uncertain. This chain uses TRBV6-2 or TRBV6-3 with TRBJ2-4, with D tentatively TRBD1 (6 bases). This CDR3 reads CASSYPLRGRGQNIQYF. In DNA, the CDR3 is TGTGCCAGCAGTTACCCCCTCAGGGGCAGGGGCCAAAACATTCAGTACTTC.